The 20 T cell receptor beta chains listed next were all sequenced from one sample in a study of blood T cells in healthy people across ages. The authors ran a second PCR of about 7 to 11 cycles using a sample-barcoded 5' primer and a J-beta primer mix. TCRdb processed the 5' RACE reads anew with MiXCR; each CDR3 protein has one entry. This table holds about 1.8 million distinct CDR3 sequences, 49% found once. The sequenced sample was blood. These receptors were taken from a woman between 40 and 55 years old in good health.

V and J are TRBV20-1 and TRBJ2-1, with D possibly matching TRBD2 (5 bases). This CDR3 region has 14 residues. The V end was cut by 5 bases, the J end by 9 bases, with 20 bases between. Germline CDR1 DFQATT, CDR2 SNEGSKA (reference sequence). The CDR3 spells CSASLALARVEQFF. The CDR3, as DNA: TGCAGTGCTTCCCTAGCTCTAGCTCGGGTTGAGCAGTTCTTC.

The chain uses TRBV5-1 and TRBJ2-7; 8 bases line up with TRBD1. Trimming took 0 bases from V and 3 from J; bases not matched to a gene: 5. CDR3 length equals 15 residues. The germline V gene encodes CDR1 SGHRS and CDR2 YFSETQ. The CDR3 sequence is CASSLEQGAHYEQYF. CDR3 in DNA: TGCGCCAGCAGCTTGGAGCAGGGGGCTCACTACGAGCAGTACTTC.

V is TRBV11-2 and J is TRBJ2-6; perhaps TRBD1 as D (6 bases). From germline, CDR1 is SGHAT and CDR2 FQNNGV. The CDR3 is made up of 16 amino acids. With 4 bases removed from V and 0 bases from J, the gap between germline ends came to 10 bases. CDR3 in amino acids: CASSSDSHSGANVLTF. The CDR3 DNA is TGTGCCAGCAGCTCGGACAGCCACTCTGGGGCCAACGTCCTGACTTTC.

This sequence joins TRBV6-2 or TRBV6-3 and TRBJ1-6, with 7 bases that match TRBD1. CDR1 and CDR2 from the germline V gene are MNHEY and SVGEGT. The J segment lost 11 bases and the V segment lost 6 bases, leaving 19 bases of the junction unmatched. The CDR3 totals 17 residues. CDR3 region: CASSLRRTGSLGAPLHF. DNA for the CDR3: TGTGCCAGCAGCCTGAGGCGGACAGGTAGCCTTGGGGCACCCCTCCACTTT.

The chain recombines TRBV6-5 with TRBJ1-6; D not resolved. The CDR3 covers 15 residues. The germline V and J ends were trimmed by 0 bases and 7 bases, with 10 bases remaining between them. In germline, CDR1 is MNHEY, CDR2 SVGAGI. The CDR3 sequence is CASSYSEGMNSPLHF. The DNA for the CDR3 is TGTGCCAGCAGTTACTCGGAGGGTATGAATTCACCCCTCCACTTT.

The chain combines TRBV28 with TRBJ2-7; 11 bases line up with TRBD1. The trim removed 6 bases at V and 2 bases at J, leaving 9 bases unmatched. Germline CDR1 and CDR2: MDHEN and SYDVKM. This CDR3 region has 16 residues. CDR3 coding DNA: TGTGCCAGCAGACAACATGGGACAGGGGGGACCTACGAGCAGTACTTC. Amino acid sequence: CASRQHGTGGTYEQYF.

This clonotype showed up just a few times. V and J are TRBV19 and TRBJ1-1; 7 nucleotides line up with TRBD1. The CDR3 is 19 residues long. The germline V gene has CDR1 LNHDA and CDR2 SQIVND (reference sequence). The V and J ends lost 4 bases and 0 bases, in that order; junction bases with no gene match: 17. The CDR3 DNA is TGTGCCAGTAGTACCCGAAACAGGGGATTCGCAGCTATGAACACTGAAGCTTTCTTT. Protein: CASSTRNRGFAAMNTEAFF.

The rearrangement links TRBV20-1 to TRBJ2-5, with TRBD1 as a possible D gene (6 bases). Trimming took 3 bases from V and 9 from J, leaving 20 bases between them. CDR1 and CDR2 from the germline V gene are DFQATT and SNEGSKA (reference sequence). This CDR3 region has 14 residues. CDR3 residues: CSASYQDMKGAQYF. The CDR3 DNA reads as TGCAGTGCTAGTTACCAGGACATGAAGGGGGCCCAGTACTTC.

The chain carries TRBV29-1 and TRBJ2-7; 9 bases align to TRBD1. The J segment lost 7 bases and the V segment lost 7 bases, leaving 8 bases of the junction unmatched. Germline CDR1 reads SQVTM; CDR2 reads ANQGSEA. The CDR3 covers 12 residues. CDR3 sequence: CSGGTGPWEQYF. The DNA for the CDR3 is TGCAGCGGTGGGACAGGGCCCTGGGAGCAGTACTTC.

This clonotype was seen a few times. This sequence joins TRBV6-5 and TRBJ2-6; D is unresolved. Germline lookup yields CDR1 MNHEY and CDR2 SVGAGI. V shed 2 bases and J shed 2 bases, with 10 bases lying between them. The CDR3 covers 16 residues. This CDR3 reads CASSYSGEPGANVLTF. The CDR3 nucleotides read TGTGCCAGCAGTTACAGTGGAGAGCCTGGGGCCAACGTCCTGACTTTC.

The DNA of the CDR3 is TGTGCCAGCAGCTTATCCCCACTCGCGGAGCAGTACTTC. Translating gives CASSLSPLAEQYF. This chain connects TRBV7-6 to TRBJ2-7; D not resolved. Germline V gives CDR1 SGHVS, CDR2 FNYEAQ. The CDR3 contains 13 residues. Trimming took off 2 bases at V and 7 bases at J, with 12 bases between the two ends.

Worth noting for this clonotype: A single base separates this from a much larger clone, so it may be a read error. The gene calls are TRBV6-2 or TRBV6-3 and TRBJ2-7; the D call may be TRBD1 or TRBD2 (5 bases each). The CDR3 runs to 16 residues. Germline lookup yields CDR1 MNHEY and CDR2 SVGEGT. V lost 0 bases, J lost 0 bases, and 12 bases lay in between. Here the CDR3 reads CASSYSGTDVSYEQYF. The CDR3 nucleotides are TGTGCCAGCAGTTACTCCGGGACGGACGTCTCCTACGAGCAGTACTTC.

Details on this clonotype: A much larger clone is a single base away; this may be a read error. This chain uses TRBV10-3 with TRBJ1-2; weak D call: TRBD1 (5 bases). Per the germline V gene, CDR1 is ENHRY and CDR2 is SYGVKD. The CDR3 is 17 amino acids. V dropped 3 bases and J dropped 0 bases, with 17 bases sitting between them. CDR3 nucleotide sequence: TGTGCCATCAGTGATCCACTCAGGGCGGCAACTAACTATGGCTACACCTTC. Translation gives CAISDPLRAATNYGYTF.

This chain joins TRBV20-1 and TRBJ1-1; D remains ambiguous. Germline V gives CDR1 DFQATT, CDR2 SNEGSKA (reference sequence). V was shortened by 3 bases and J by 1 base, with 18 bases between the two germline ends. This CDR3 is built from 16 residues. CDR3 sequence: CSASHRAHRRNTEAFF. The CDR3 nucleotides read TGCAGTGCTAGTCATAGGGCCCATCGGAGGAACACTGAAGCTTTCTTT.

This clonotype was seen more than once but under ten times. CDR3 loop: CASSLVTGKRDGYTF. The CDR3 DNA sequence: TGTGCCAGCAGTTTAGTAACAGGGAAGAGGGATGGCTACACCTTC. V usage is TRBV27 and J usage is TRBJ1-2, with D possibly being TRBD1 (6 bases). The CDR3 contains 15 residues. Germline CDR1 is MNHEY and CDR2 is SMNVEV (reference sequence). V lost 2 bases and J lost 6, with 16 bases in between.

This sequence joins TRBV3-1 and TRBJ2-3, with D uncertain. The CDR3 covers 16 residues. Trimming took off 0 bases at V and 6 bases at J, with 16 bases between the two ends. Germline CDR1 is LGHDT and CDR2 is YNNKEL (reference sequence). As DNA, the CDR3 is TGTGCCAGCAGCCAAGATCGTCGCCCGGACCGGGATACGCAGTATTTT. Encoded protein: CASSQDRRPDRDTQYF.

This clonotype showed up just a few times. This chain links TRBV5-1 with TRBJ1-5; 7 nucleotides line up with TRBD1. This CDR3 is 14 amino acids long. The junction had 6 bases not matched to a gene; V was cut back by 5 bases and J by 4 bases. Per the germline V gene, CDR1 is SGHRS and CDR2 is YFSETQ. In DNA form, the CDR3 reads TGCGCCAGCAGACCCACGACAGGGAATCAGCCCCAGCATTTT. Residues: CASRPTTGNQPQHF.

The count of this clonotype is one. Because it lacks the conserved phenylalanine or tryptophan at the end, this CDR3 is likely a read error. J is TRBJ2-1 and V is TRBV20-1; TRBD2 agrees at 7 bases. After removal of 2 bases from V and 9 bases from J, the junction contained 13 bases not matched to a gene. The CDR3 is made up of 15 amino acids. CDR1 DFQATT and CDR2 SNEGSKA come from the germline V gene (reference sequence). The DNA for the CDR3 is TGCAGTGCTAGACCAGGACTAGGAGATGGCGGTGAGCAGTTCCTC. Translating gives CSARPGLGDGGEQFL.

This clonotype was detected only a few times. V usage is TRBV3-1 and J usage is TRBJ1-2, with 12 bases fitting TRBD1. V gave up 8 bases and J gave up 7 bases; unmatched junction bases: 8. This CDR3 spans 14 amino acids. Germline V gene lookup returns CDR1 LGHDT and CDR2 YNNKEL (reference sequence). The chain's CDR3 is CASRDRGQRGGYTF. The DNA for the CDR3 is TGTGCCAGCCGGGACAGGGGGCAGCGTGGTGGCTACACCTTC. The entire variable domain, with the rest obtained from reference TRBV3-1 and TRBJ1-2, is as follows: DTAVSQTPKYLVTQMGNDKSIKCEQNLGHDTMYWYKQDSKKFLKIMFSYNNKELIINETVPNRFSPKSPDKAHLNLHINSLELGDSAVYFCASRDRGQRGGYTFGSGTRLTVV.

The chain is built from TRBV4-2 and TRBJ2-5; 11 bases align to TRBD2. The CDR3 is 16 residues long. The trim removed 4 bases at V and 5 bases at J, leaving 9 bases unmatched. The V gene's germline CDR1 is LGHNA and CDR2 YNFKEQ. This chain's CDR3 is CASSRYSGGAEETQYF. CDR3 DNA: TGTGCCAGCAGCCGATATAGCGGGGGGGCAGAGGAGACCCAGTACTTC.